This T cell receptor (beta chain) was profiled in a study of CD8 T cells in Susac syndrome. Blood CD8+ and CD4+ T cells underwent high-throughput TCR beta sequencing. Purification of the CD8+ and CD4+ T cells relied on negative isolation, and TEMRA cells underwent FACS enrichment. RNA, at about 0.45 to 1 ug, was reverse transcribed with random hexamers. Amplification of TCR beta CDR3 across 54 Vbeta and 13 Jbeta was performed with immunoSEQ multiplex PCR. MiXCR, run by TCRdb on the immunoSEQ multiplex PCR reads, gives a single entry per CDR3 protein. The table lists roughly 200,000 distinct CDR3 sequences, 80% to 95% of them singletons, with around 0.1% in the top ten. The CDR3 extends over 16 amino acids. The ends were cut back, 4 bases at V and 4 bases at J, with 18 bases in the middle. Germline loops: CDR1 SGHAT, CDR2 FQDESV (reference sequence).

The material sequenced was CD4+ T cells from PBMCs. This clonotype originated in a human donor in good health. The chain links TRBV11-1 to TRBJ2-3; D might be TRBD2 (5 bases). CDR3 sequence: CASSSPSSLRADTQYF. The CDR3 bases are TGTGCCAGCAGCTCTCCTAGCTCGCTAAGGGCAGATACGCAGTATTTT.